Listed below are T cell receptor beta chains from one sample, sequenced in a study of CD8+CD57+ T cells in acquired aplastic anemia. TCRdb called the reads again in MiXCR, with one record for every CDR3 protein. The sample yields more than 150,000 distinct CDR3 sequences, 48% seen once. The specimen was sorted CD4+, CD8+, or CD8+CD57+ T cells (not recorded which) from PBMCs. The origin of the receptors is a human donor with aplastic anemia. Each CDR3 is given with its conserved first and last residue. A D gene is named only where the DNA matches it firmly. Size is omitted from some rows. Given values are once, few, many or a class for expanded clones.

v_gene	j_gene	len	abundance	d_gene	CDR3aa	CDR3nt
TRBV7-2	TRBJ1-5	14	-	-	CASSFQVSDQPQHF	TGTGCCAGTAGCTTCCAGGTTAGCGATCAGCCCCAGCATTTT
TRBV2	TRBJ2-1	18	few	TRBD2	CASRTTSGSLKVYNEQFF	TGTGCCAGCAGGACGACTAGCGGGAGCTTAAAGGTCTACAATGAGCAGTTCTTC
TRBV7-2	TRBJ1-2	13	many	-	CASSLVRENDYTF	TGTGCCAGCAGCTTAGTTAGGGAAAACGACTACACCTTC
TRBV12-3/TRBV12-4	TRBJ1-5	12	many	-	CATRQADQPQHF	TGTGCCACCCGACAGGCTGATCAGCCCCAGCATTTT
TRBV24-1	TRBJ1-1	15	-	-	CATSDPGTKTTEAFF	TGTGCCACCAGTGACCCCGGGACAAAAACTACTGAAGCTTTCTTT
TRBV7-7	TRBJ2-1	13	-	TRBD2	CAVPGLGLNEQFF	TGTGCTGTGCCGGGACTAGGGCTCAATGAGCAGTTCTTC
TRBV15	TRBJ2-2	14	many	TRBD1	CATRPGTGTGELFF	TGTGCCACCCGTCCCGGGACAGGGACCGGGGAGCTGTTTTTT
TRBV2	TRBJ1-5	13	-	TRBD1	CASGTENNQPQHF	TGTGCCAGCGGGACAGAAAACAATCAGCCCCAGCATTTT
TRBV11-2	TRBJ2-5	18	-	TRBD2	CASSYQRTSGRGRETQYF	TGTGCCAGCAGCTACCAACGGACTAGCGGGAGAGGTCGAGAGACCCAGTACTTC
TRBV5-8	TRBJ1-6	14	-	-	CASSLEVGNSPLHF	TGTGCCAGCAGCTTAGAGGTCGGAAATTCACCCCTCCACTTT
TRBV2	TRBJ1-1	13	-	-	CASSDQANTGAFF	TGTGCCAGCAGTGATCAGGCGAACACTGGAGCTTTCTTC
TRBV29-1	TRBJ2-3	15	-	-	CSVEGGPGITDTQYF	TGCAGCGTTGAAGGGGGGCCAGGGATCACAGATACGCAGTATTTT
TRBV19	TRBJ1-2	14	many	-	CASSSSGGRYGYTF	TGTGCCAGTAGTTCCTCGGGGGGACGCTATGGCTACACCTTC
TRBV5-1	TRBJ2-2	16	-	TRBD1	CASSQGQGMNAGELFF	TGCGCCAGCAGTCAGGGACAGGGAATGAATGCCGGGGAGCTGTTTTTT
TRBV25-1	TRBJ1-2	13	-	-	CARARTGNYGYTF	TGTGCTAGAGCCAGGACGGGGAACTATGGCTACACCTTC
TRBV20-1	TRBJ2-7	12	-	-	CSAREDSYEQYF	TGCAGTGCTAGAGAGGACAGCTACGAGCAGTACTTC
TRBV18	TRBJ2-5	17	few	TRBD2	CASSPVLAGGGTQTQYF	TGTGCCAGCTCACCAGTCCTAGCGGGAGGAGGGACGCAGACCCAGTACTTC
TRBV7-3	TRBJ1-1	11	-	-	CASPRNTEAFF	TGTGCCAGCCCGCGGAACACTGAAGCTTTCTTT
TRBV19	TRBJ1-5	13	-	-	CASRDSPTQPQHF	TGTGCCAGTAGGGACAGTCCCACTCAGCCCCAGCATTTT
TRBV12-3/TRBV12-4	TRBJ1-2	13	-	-	CASSLRQTDGYTF	TGTGCCAGCAGTTTGAGACAAACTGATGGCTACACCTTC
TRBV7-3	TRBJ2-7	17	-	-	CASSLVGGATVAYEQYF	TGTGCCAGCAGCTTAGTCGGCGGGGCGACAGTAGCCTACGAGCAGTACTTC
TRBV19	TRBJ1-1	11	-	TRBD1	CASSVTGNAFF	TGTGCCAGTAGTGTGACAGGGAACGCTTTCTTT
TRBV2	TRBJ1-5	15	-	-	CASSEAFRGAQPQHF	TGTGCCAGCAGTGAAGCGTTCAGGGGCGCTCAGCCCCAGCATTTT
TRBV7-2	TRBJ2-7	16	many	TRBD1	CASSSRQGALYYEQYF	TGTGCCAGCAGCTCTAGACAGGGGGCGCTTTACTACGAGCAGTACTTC
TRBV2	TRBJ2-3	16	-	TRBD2	CASPDWTRRSTDTQYF	TGTGCCAGCCCAGACTGGACTAGGCGTAGCACAGATACGCAGTATTTT
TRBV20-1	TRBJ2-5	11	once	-	CSASSGETQYF	TGCAGCGCCTCAAGTGGGGAGACCCAGTACTTC
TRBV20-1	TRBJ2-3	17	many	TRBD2	CSARSLGGFGYTDTQYF	TGCAGTGCTAGGAGCCTGGGGGGGTTTGGGTACACAGATACGCAGTATTTT
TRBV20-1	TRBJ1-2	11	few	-	CSARGRYGYTF	TGCAGTGCTAGGGGACGATATGGCTACACCTTC
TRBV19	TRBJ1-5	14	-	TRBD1	CASTGTGGYQPQHF	TGTGCCAGTACCGGGACAGGGGGATATCAGCCCCAGCATTTT
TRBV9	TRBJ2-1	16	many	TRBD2	CASSVGLAGGDNEQFF	TGTGCCAGCAGCGTAGGACTAGCGGGAGGGGACAATGAGCAGTTCTTC
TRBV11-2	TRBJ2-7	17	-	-	CASSLEHEGGGKNEQYF	TGTGCCAGCAGTTTAGAACACGAGGGAGGAGGGAAAAACGAGCAGTACTTC
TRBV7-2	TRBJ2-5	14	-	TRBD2	CASSLSGGQETQYF	TGTGCCAGCAGCTTAAGCGGGGGCCAAGAGACCCAGTACTTC
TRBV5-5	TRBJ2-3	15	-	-	CASSLAVRAWDTQYF	TGTGCCAGCAGCTTGGCCGTGCGGGCATGGGATACGCAGTATTTT
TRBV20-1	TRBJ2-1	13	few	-	CSARDEADNEQFF	TGCAGTGCTAGAGATGAGGCGGACAATGAGCAGTTCTTC
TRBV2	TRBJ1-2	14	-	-	CASSVQGGGGGYTF	TGTGCCAGCAGTGTGCAGGGAGGAGGAGGAGGCTACACCTTC
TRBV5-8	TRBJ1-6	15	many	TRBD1	CASSAGTGRNSPLHF	TGTGCCAGCAGCGCGGGGACAGGGAGGAATTCACCCCTCCACTTT